One T cell receptor (beta chain) is described in this entry. V lost 5 bases, J lost 2 bases, and 16 bases lay in between. The CDR3 is made up of 15 amino acids. Germline CDR1 reads SGHKS; CDR2 reads YYEKEE (reference sequence). This sample was included in a study of cytomegalovirus exposure and HLA in healthy donors. The PCR used 60 Vbeta and 13 Jbeta primers. Sequencing was performed with immunoSEQ multiplex PCR; in TCRdb, only in-frame clones are kept and a portion is missing. The data hold 55,000 to 80,000 clones, with around three quarters observed a single time. The sequence derives from a man in his sixties in good health and CMV-seropositive. The rearrangement uses TRBV5-5 and TRBJ1-1; weak D call: TRBD1 (6 bases). Specimen: PBMCs. The CDR3 bases are TGTGCCAGCAGTACCGCCCAGGGGTTTAACACTGAAGCTTTCTTT. It yields the protein CASSTAQGFNTEAFF.